This T cell receptor beta chain originates from a study of Ad26.COV2.S vaccination and SARS-CoV-2 variants. Study as a whole: Ad26.COV2.S arm of COV1001 included the donor. Regarding the study as a whole: From the TCR breadth and depth analyses, total T cell responses may have been underestimated.

Libraries were prepared by immunoSEQ multiplex PCR; TCRdb keeps only in-frame clonotypes and omits some of them. Of about 680,000 clones listed, 89% are singletons. Indicated treatment: 15 to 20 received Ad26.COV2.S at low or high dose, single or two shots; several received placebo; per-sample allocation not given. Specimens were obtained on day 63 following the first vaccine or placebo injection. Trimming left V 6 bases short and J 3 bases short, with 14 bases between. The CDR3 is 14 residues long. Germline assignment: CDR1 MNHEY and CDR2 SVGAGI. As regards this clone: Its specificity is unknown.

This TCR derives from a person between 18 and 65 years old who received the Ad26.COV2.S COVID-19 vaccine or a placebo. The source was peripheral blood, collected in a trial of Ad26.COV2.S vaccine versus placebo. This chain connects TRBV6-5 to TRBJ1-1, with D possibly matching TRBD1 (5 bases). CDR3 residues: CASSRQVGDTEAFF. In DNA form, the CDR3 reads TGTGCCAGCAGCAGGCAAGTAGGGGACACTGAAGCTTTCTTT.